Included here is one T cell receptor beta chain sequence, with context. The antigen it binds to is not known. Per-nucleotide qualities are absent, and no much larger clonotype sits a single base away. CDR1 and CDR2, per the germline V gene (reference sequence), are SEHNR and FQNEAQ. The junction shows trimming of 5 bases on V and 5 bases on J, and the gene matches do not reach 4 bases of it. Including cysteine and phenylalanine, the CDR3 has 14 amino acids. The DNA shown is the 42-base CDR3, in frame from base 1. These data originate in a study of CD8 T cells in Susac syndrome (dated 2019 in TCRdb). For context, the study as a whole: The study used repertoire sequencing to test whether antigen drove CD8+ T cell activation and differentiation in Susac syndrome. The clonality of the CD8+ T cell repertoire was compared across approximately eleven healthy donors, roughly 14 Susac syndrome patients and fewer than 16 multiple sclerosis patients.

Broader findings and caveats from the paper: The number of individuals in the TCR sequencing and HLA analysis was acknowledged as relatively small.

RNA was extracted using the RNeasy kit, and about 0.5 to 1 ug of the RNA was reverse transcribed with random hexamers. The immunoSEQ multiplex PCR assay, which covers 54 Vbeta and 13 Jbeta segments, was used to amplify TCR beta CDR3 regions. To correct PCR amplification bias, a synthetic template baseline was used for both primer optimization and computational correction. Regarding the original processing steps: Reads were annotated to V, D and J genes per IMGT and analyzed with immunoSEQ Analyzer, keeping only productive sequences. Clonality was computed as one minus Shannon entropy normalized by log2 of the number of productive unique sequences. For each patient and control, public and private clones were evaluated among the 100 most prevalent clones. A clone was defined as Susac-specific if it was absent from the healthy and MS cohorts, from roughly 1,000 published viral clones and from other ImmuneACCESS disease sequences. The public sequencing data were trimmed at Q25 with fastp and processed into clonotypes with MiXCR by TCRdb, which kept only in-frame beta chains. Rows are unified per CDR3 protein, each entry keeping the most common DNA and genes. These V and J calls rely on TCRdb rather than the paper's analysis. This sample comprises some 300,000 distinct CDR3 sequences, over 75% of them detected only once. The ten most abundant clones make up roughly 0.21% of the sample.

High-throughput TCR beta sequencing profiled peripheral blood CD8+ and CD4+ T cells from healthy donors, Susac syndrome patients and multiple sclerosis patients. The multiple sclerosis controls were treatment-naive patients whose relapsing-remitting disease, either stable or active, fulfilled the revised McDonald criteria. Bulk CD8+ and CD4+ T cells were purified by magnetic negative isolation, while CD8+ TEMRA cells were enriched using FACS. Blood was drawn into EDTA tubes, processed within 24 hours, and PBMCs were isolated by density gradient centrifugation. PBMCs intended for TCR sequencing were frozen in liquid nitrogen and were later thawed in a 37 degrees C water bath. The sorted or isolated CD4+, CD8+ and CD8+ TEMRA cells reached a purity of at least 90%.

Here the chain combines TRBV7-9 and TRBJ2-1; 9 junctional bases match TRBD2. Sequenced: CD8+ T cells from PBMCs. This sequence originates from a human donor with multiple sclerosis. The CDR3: CASSPAGGNNEQFF. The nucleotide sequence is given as TGTGCCAGCAGCCCAGCGGGAGGTAACAATGAGCAGTTCTTC.